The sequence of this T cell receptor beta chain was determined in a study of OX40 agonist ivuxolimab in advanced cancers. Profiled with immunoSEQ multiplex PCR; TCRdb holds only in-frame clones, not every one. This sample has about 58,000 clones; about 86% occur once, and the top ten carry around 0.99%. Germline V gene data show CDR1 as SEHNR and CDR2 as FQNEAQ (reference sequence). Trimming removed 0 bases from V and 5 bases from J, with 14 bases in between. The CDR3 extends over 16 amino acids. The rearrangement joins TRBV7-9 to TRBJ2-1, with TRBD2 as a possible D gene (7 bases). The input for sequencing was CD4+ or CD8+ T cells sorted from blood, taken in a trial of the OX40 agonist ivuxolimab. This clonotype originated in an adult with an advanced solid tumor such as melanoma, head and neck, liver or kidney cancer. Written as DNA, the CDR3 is TGTGCCAGCAGCTTAGCGCCCGGGGGGCGGGACAATGAGCAGTTCTTC. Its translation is CASSLAPGGRDNEQFF.